This paragraph covers one T cell receptor (beta chain) sequence. Its antigen remains unidentified. The sample comes from a study of blood T cells in healthy people across ages. Study-wide points: Unsorted PBMC input precluded a conclusive naive versus antigen-experienced comparison.

The authors ran a second PCR of 7 to 11 cycles using a sample-barcoded 5' primer and a J-beta primer mix. TCRdb re-called the 5' RACE reads through MiXCR, storing one row per CDR3 protein. The table includes about 780,000 distinct CDR3 sequences, more than 25% detected once. This CDR3 is 16 amino acids long. The V and J ends lost 4 bases and 5 bases, in that order; junction bases with no gene match: 9. The germline V gene has CDR1 SGHDN and CDR2 FVKESK. These data also featured in a second study, about T cells of mothers and their children.

The sample comprised blood. This TCR was recovered from a boy between 5 and 17 years old in good health. This chain connects TRBV14 to TRBJ2-1, with 9 bases matching TRBD2. The CDR3 coding sequence is TGTGCCAGCAGCCCCTTACTAGCGGGCCCAAACAATGAGCAGTTCTTC. This translates into CASSPLLAGPNNEQFF. Supplemented by reference TRBV14 and TRBJ2-1, the full variable domain reads EAGVTQFPSHSVIEKGQTVTLRCDPISGHDNLYWYRRVMGKEIKFLLHFVKESKQDESGMPNNRFLAERTGGTYSTLKVQPAELEDSGVYFCASSPLLAGPNNEQFFGPGTRLTVL.